One sample yielded the 7 T cell receptor beta chains listed below, sequenced in a study of shared clonotypes between healthy human individuals. In the naive CD8 group, cells lacked CD45RO and were positively selected for CCR7, so terminally differentiated effector memory CD45RA+ cells were left out. Some clones are missing from TCRdb's copy, which holds only in-frame ones; the method was immunoSEQ multiplex PCR. Of approximately 1.9 million clones listed, 85% to 95% were seen once; the top ten hold about 1.7%. Input material: naive CD8+ T cells from PBMCs. The receptors derive from a man between 18 and 29 years old in good health. Some clones in this sample may be carry-over from other donors' samples.

V is TRBV2 and J is TRBJ2-7, with D unclear. Trimming left V 2 bases short and J 2 bases short, with 7 bases between. Germline loops: CDR1 SNHLY, CDR2 FYNNEI. The CDR3 spans 13 residues. CDR3 sequence reads: CASSEPAAYEQYF. CDR3 DNA: TGTGCCAGCAGTGAACCGGCAGCCTACGAGCAGTACTTC. The full variable domain, completed using reference TRBV2 and TRBJ2-7, is EPEVTQTPSHQVTQMGQEVILRCVPISNHLYFYWYRQILGQKVEFLVSFYNNEISEKSEIFDDQFSVERPDGSNFTLKIRSTKLEDSAMYFCASSEPAAYEQYFGPGTRLTVT.

V and J are TRBV11-2 and TRBJ1-2; 9 bases map to TRBD1. Germline CDR1 reads SGHAT; CDR2 reads FQNNGV. With 4 bases clipped from V and 4 bases from J, the junction kept 7 bases outside the gene matches. The CDR3 loop spans 15 amino acids. In DNA form, the CDR3 reads TGTGCCAGCAGCTGGACAGGGGCCGCCAGCTATGGCTACACCTTC. This translates into CASSWTGAASYGYTF.

The chain links TRBV13 to TRBJ1-1; D is uncertain. V lost 1 base to trimming and J lost 0 bases, with 6 bases between them. The CDR3 consists of 14 residues. The V gene's germline CDR1 is PRHDT and CDR2 FYEKMQ (reference sequence). The CDR3 DNA follows: TGTGCCAGCAGCTTAGAGGCTATGAACACTGAAGCTTTCTTT. It encodes CASSLEAMNTEAFF.

V and J are TRBV2 and TRBJ1-5; no reliable D call. The CDR3 runs to 12 residues. Looked up from germline, CDR1 is SNHLY and CDR2 is FYNNEI. The ends were cut back, 8 bases at V and 4 bases at J, with 9 bases in the middle. The CDR3 reads CASGPLNQPQHF. The CDR3 bases are TGTGCCAGCGGACCTTTAAATCAGCCCCAGCATTTT.

The gene calls are TRBV2 and TRBJ2-6, with D possibly being TRBD2 (5 bases). In germline, CDR1 is SNHLY, CDR2 FYNNEI. CDR3 length: 16 amino acids. V was clipped by 7 bases and J by 1 base, with 14 bases between them. CDR3 DNA: TGTGCCAGCACGGGGAGAGAGCCTTCTGGGGCCAACGTCCTGACTTTC. It is translated as CASTGREPSGANVLTF.

This sequence joins TRBV25-1 and TRBJ2-1; D gene unclear. The CDR3 is 15 residues long. V dropped 0 bases and J dropped 8 bases, with 14 bases sitting between them. CDR1 and CDR2 (germline): MGHDK, SYGVNS. The CDR3 here is CASSEYRGRDDEQFF. CDR3 nucleotides: TGTGCCAGCAGTGAATACCGTGGAAGGGATGATGAGCAGTTCTTC.

Points on this clone: The same CDR3 also results from other DNA sequences found in this sample. The V call is TRBV6-5, the J call TRBJ2-7; 10 bases line up with TRBD1. The junction had 3 bases not matched to a gene; V was cut back by 3 bases and J by 4 bases. The CDR3 loop spans 14 amino acids. In germline, CDR1 is MNHEY, CDR2 SVGAGI. CDR3 nucleotide sequence: TGTGCCAGCAGTTATTCGGGACAGGGGTACGAGCAGTACTTC. Its translation is CASSYSGQGYEQYF.